This entry lists 14 T cell receptor beta chains sequenced from one sample in a study of blood T cell repertoires in COVID-19. Clones were sequenced by immunoSEQ multiplex PCR, and TCRdb holds only the in-frame ones, with some missing. The sample consists of approximately 160,000 clones, about 85% of them appearing once. The material sequenced was PBMCs or T cells enriched from blood (not recorded which). Receptor source: a woman between 50 and 59 years old who had recovered from COVID-19.

The genes are TRBV2 and TRBJ2-1; 11 bases map to TRBD2. CDR3 size: 14 residues. Unmatched junction bases numbered 5, after V lost 8 bases and J lost 5 bases. Germline values: CDR1 SNHLY, CDR2 FYNNEI. CDR3 DNA: TGTGCCAGCCGTAGCGGGGGGGCCGACAATGAGCAGTTCTTC. Its protein product is CASRSGGADNEQFF.

The chain employs TRBV6-5 and TRBJ2-3, with D unresolved. There are 14 residues in the CDR3. Trimming pared 6 bases from V and 1 base from J, leaving 11 bases between. Germline CDR1 MNHEY, CDR2 SVGAGI. This chain's CDR3 is CASSPSTRTDTQYF. The CDR3 nucleotides are TGTGCCAGCAGCCCCTCGACACGCACAGATACGCAGTATTTT.

The chain uses TRBV28 and TRBJ2-5; D not resolved. The CDR3 is 13 amino acids. Germline lookup yields CDR1 MDHEN and CDR2 SYDVKM. V was cut by 3 bases and J by 1 base, with 6 bases left in between. CDR3: CASSLVAQETQYF. In DNA form, the CDR3 reads TGTGCCAGCAGTTTGGTGGCCCAAGAGACCCAGTACTTC.

The chain employs TRBV24-1 and TRBJ2-5; 15 bases line up with TRBD2. The CDR3 is made up of 17 amino acids. Germline-derived CDR1 and CDR2 are KGHDR and SFDVKD. The junction had 8 bases not matched to a gene; V was cut back by 9 bases and J by 1 base. The chain's CDR3 is CATRGLAGGSGQETQYF. DNA for the CDR3: TGTGCCACCCGGGGACTAGCGGGAGGATCGGGCCAAGAGACCCAGTACTTC.

Here the CDR3 reads CASSHPGQINYGYTF. The CDR3 bases are TGTGCCAGCAGCCATCCGGGACAGATAAACTATGGCTACACCTTC. The chain has TRBV3-1 (or the pseudogene TRBV3-2) and TRBJ1-2, with 7 bases lining up with TRBD1. The CDR3 length is 15 residues. V lost 3 bases and J lost 2; bases outside the gene matches: 6. CDR1 and CDR2 from the germline V gene are LGHDT and YNNKEL (reference sequence).

The rearrangement joins TRBV4-3 to TRBJ1-3; D gene uncertain. This CDR3 region has 18 residues. V was cut by 0 bases and J by 7 bases, with 22 bases left in between. CDR1 and CDR2 from the germline V gene are LGHNA and YSLEER. CDR3 loop: CASSQEQGLSWVENTIYF. CDR3 DNA: TGCGCCAGCAGCCAAGAACAAGGCCTTAGCTGGGTAGAGAACACCATATATTTT.

V gene TRBV11-1 combines with J gene TRBJ2-7, with 9 bases fitting TRBD1. V trimming: 5 bases; J trimming: 1 base; junction bases outside the gene matches: 3. CDR3 size: 14 residues. Germline V gene sequence: CDR1 SGHAT, CDR2 FQDESV (reference sequence). This chain's CDR3 is CASSRQGGSYEQYF. The CDR3 DNA is TGTGCCAGCAGCAGACAGGGGGGATCCTACGAGCAGTACTTC.

This clone was picked up one time. The J gene is TRBJ2-5, the V gene TRBV11-2, with TRBD2 identical over 8 bases. The CDR3 totals 15 residues. With 5 bases clipped from V and 5 bases from J, the junction kept 10 bases outside the gene matches. Germline CDR1 SGHAT, CDR2 FQNNGV. CDR3 region: CASSRGGEGFETQYF. The CDR3 DNA follows: TGTGCCAGCAGCCGGGGGGGAGAAGGTTTTGAGACCCAGTACTTC.

V and J are TRBV18 and TRBJ2-5; the D gene is possibly TRBD1 (6 bases). Deletions cut 3 bases from V and 5 bases from J, with 19 bases between. Germline V gene sequence: CDR1 KGHSH, CDR2 LQKENI. CDR3 length: 16 residues. In DNA, the CDR3 is TGTGCCAGCTCACCGGGCCCCCAGGGAAGGGGGGAGACCCAGTACTTC. It yields the protein CASSPGPQGRGETQYF. The variable domain in full, with the rest retrieved from reference TRBV18 and TRBJ2-5, is NAGVMQNPRHLVRRRGQEARLRCSPMKGHSHVYWYRQLPEEGLKFMVYLQKENIIDESGMPKERFSAEFPKEGPSILRIQQVVRGDSAAYFCASSPGPQGRGETQYFGPGTRLLVL.

The CDR3 DNA reads as TGTGCCAGCAGCTTAGGACTGACGAGCACTGAAGCTTTCTTT. Translated: CASSLGLTSTEAFF. The chain joins TRBV7-2 to TRBJ1-1; D ambiguous. V lost 1 base, J lost 4 bases, and 10 bases lay in between. The CDR3 is 14 residues long. CDR1 SGHTA and CDR2 FQGNSA come from the germline V gene. The full variable domain, its missing parts supplied by reference TRBV7-2 and TRBJ1-1, is GAGVSQSPSNKVTEKGKDVELRCDPISGHTALYWYRQSLGQGLEFLIYFQGNSAPDKSGLPSDRFSAERTGGSVSTLTIQRTQQEDSAVYLCASSLGLTSTEAFFGQGTRLTVV.

The CDR3 loop is CASSGPYGYTF. CDR3 nucleotide sequence: TGTGCCAGCAGCGGTCCGTATGGCTACACCTTC. The rearrangement uses TRBV28 and TRBJ1-2; no reliable D call. The germline CDR1 and CDR2 sequences are MDHEN and SYDVKM. The CDR3 covers 11 residues. The ends were cut back, 6 bases at V and 5 bases at J, with 7 bases in the middle.

V and J are TRBV9 and TRBJ2-7; possibly TRBD2 for D (5 bases). CDR1 SGDLS and CDR2 YYNGEE come from the germline V gene. The length of the CDR3 is 14 residues. V was clipped by 2 bases and J by 0 bases, with 9 bases between them. In DNA form, the CDR3 reads TGTGCCAGCAGCGTCACCGCGGGCTCCTACGAGCAGTACTTC. Protein: CASSVTAGSYEQYF.

The chain employs TRBV4-3 and TRBJ2-1; TRBD2 is a possible D gene (5 bases). The V end lost 0 bases, the J end lost 9 bases, and 9 bases lay between the germline ends. Germline-derived CDR1 and CDR2 are LGHNA and YSLEER. CDR3 size: 13 residues. The chain's CDR3 is CASSQERATEQFF. The CDR3 nucleotides read TGCGCCAGCAGCCAAGAGAGGGCGACTGAGCAGTTCTTC.

The chain couples TRBV2 to TRBJ1-4, with a weak D call TRBD1 (6 bases). The CDR3 runs to 12 residues. The V end lost 7 bases, the J end lost 5 bases, and 8 bases lay between the germline ends. Germline V gene data show CDR1 as SNHLY and CDR2 as FYNNEI. CDR3 in amino acids: CASKGGNEKLFF. CDR3 in DNA: TGTGCCAGCAAAGGGGGAAATGAAAAACTGTTTTTT.